Presented here are 14 T cell receptor beta chains from one specimen sequenced in a study of control samples from healthy donors and cancer patients. This table comes from immunoSEQ multiplex PCR, and its TCRdb copy is limited to in-frame clones, with some not included. In the table there are about 130,000 clones, around 92% of which are singletons. Source material: blood. All receptors derive from a woman in her forties or fifties in good health.

The gene calls are TRBV19 and TRBJ1-2; D gene unclear. The CDR3 has 15 residues. V was trimmed by 5 bases and J by 4 bases, leaving 17 bases between them. Germline values: CDR1 LNHDA, CDR2 SQIVND (reference sequence). CDR3 amino acids: CASSRAADTGYGYTF. DNA of the CDR3: TGTGCCAGTAGTCGGGCCGCCGACACCGGCTATGGCTACACCTTC.

V is TRBV11-2 and J is TRBJ1-1; D perhaps matches TRBD1 (6 bases). CDR1 SGHAT and CDR2 FQNNGV come from the germline V gene. The V and J ends lost 3 bases and 2 bases respectively, with 16 bases between them. This CDR3 is 16 amino acids long. The CDR3 nucleotides read TGTGCCAGCAGCTTCAACCAACAGGGATTCAACACTGAAGCTTTCTTT. Protein product: CASSFNQQGFNTEAFF.

This clone has only one observation. The chain links TRBV7-9 to TRBJ1-1, with TRBD1 as a possible D gene (6 bases). The germline V gene has CDR1 SEHNR and CDR2 FQNEAQ (reference sequence). V was clipped by 3 bases and J by 12 bases, with 17 bases between them. This CDR3 comprises 13 residues. CDR3 nucleotide sequence: TGTGCCAGCAGCTTTCAGGGGACCCCCAGAACTTTCTTT. Encoded protein: CASSFQGTPRTFF.

In this sample, this clone turned up once. This chain uses TRBV30 with TRBJ1-3; D is ambiguous. Germline CDR1 reads GTSNPN; CDR2 reads SVGIG (reference sequence). V was shortened by 4 bases and J by 3 bases, with 4 bases between the two germline ends. The CDR3 totals 11 residues. The CDR3 protein is CAWKFGNTIYF. Written as DNA, the CDR3 is TGTGCCTGGAAATTTGGAAACACCATATATTTT.

The chain employs TRBV11-2 and TRBJ2-2, with 8 bases aligning to TRBD2. Germline trimming cut 4 bases from V and 3 bases from J; bases unmatched to any gene: 4. This CDR3 is built from 15 residues. The germline V gene encodes CDR1 SGHAT and CDR2 FQNNGV. CDR3 loop: CASSSRGGYTGELFF. The DNA of the CDR3 is TGTGCCAGCAGCTCCCGGGGGGGCTACACCGGGGAGCTGTTTTTT.

This sequence joins TRBV6-1 and TRBJ2-2, with unresolved D. Germline V lookup: CDR1 MNHNS, CDR2 SASEGT. The CDR3 extends over 15 amino acids. Trimming removed 1 base from V and 1 base from J, with 7 bases in between. The CDR3 is CASSEVPGNTGELFF. In nucleotides, the CDR3 is TGTGCCAGCAGTGAAGTCCCGGGGAACACCGGGGAGCTGTTTTTT.

A remark on this clone: The same CDR3 also results from other DNA sequences found in this sample. The rearrangement joins TRBV19 to TRBJ2-3; D remains unclear. The germline V gene has CDR1 LNHDA and CDR2 SQIVND (reference sequence). The germline V and J ends were trimmed by 8 bases and 0 bases, with 12 bases remaining between them. This CDR3 spans 14 amino acids. CDR3 bases: TGTGCCAGTTCCCCGGCAGGTAGCACAGATACGCAGTATTTT. This gives the protein CASSPAGSTDTQYF.

This clone was observed once. The chain uses TRBV14 and TRBJ2-5; no clear D. The germline V and J ends were trimmed by 4 bases and 5 bases, with 8 bases remaining between them. The CDR3 is made up of 12 amino acids. The germline CDR1 and CDR2 sequences are SGHDN and FVKESK. The CDR3 DNA follows: TGTGCCAGCAGCCGAACATCGGAGACCCAGTACTTC. It translates to CASSRTSETQYF.

This clone was observed a single time. V and J are TRBV29-1 and TRBJ1-2; 8 bases fit TRBD1. The CDR3 totals 14 residues. Losses at the gene ends were 7 bases for V and 2 bases for J; bases not matched to a gene: 9. Germline-derived CDR1 and CDR2 are SQVTM and ANQGSEA. The CDR3: CSAKVGTGNYGYTF. In DNA, the CDR3 is TGCAGCGCCAAAGTGGGGACAGGCAACTATGGCTACACCTTC.

This clone was seen a few times. The chain is built from TRBV5-6 and TRBJ1-1; no clear D gene. V was clipped by 2 bases and J by 5 bases, with 7 bases between them. Germline loops: CDR1 SGHDT, CDR2 YYEEEE. This CDR3 has 12 amino acids. CDR3 DNA sequence: TGTGCCAGCAGCTTTCTCGGGACTGAAGCTTTCTTT. Translation gives CASSFLGTEAFF.

CDR3 loop: CASRGGFTEAFF. DNA of the CDR3: TGTGCCAGCAGGGGGGGATTTACTGAAGCTTTCTTT. This chain connects TRBV2 to TRBJ1-1; TRBD1 is a possible D gene (5 bases). Germline CDR1 and CDR2: SNHLY and FYNNEI. CDR3 size: 12 residues. V was cut by 6 bases and J by 5 bases, with 10 bases left in between.

The chain has TRBV6-5 and TRBJ2-3; D may be TRBD1 (6 bases). CDR1 is MNHEY and CDR2 is SVGAGI in the germline V gene. V was cut by 4 bases and J by 0 bases, with 11 bases left in between. The CDR3 consists of 15 residues. The DNA for the CDR3 is TGTGCCAGCAGTTTATCAGGGGAGAGCACAGATACGCAGTATTTT. Amino acids: CASSLSGESTDTQYF.

The rearrangement links TRBV11-2 to TRBJ2-1; the D is unclear. This CDR3 has 15 residues. Trimming took 5 bases from V and 0 from J, leaving 11 bases between them. Germline V gives CDR1 SGHAT, CDR2 FQNNGV. In nucleotides, the CDR3 is TGTGCCAGCAGCCAAACCATGAGCTCCTACAATGAGCAGTTCTTC. This gives the protein CASSQTMSSYNEQFF.

This chain uses TRBV7-8 with TRBJ2-3; 10 bases align to TRBD2. With V trimmed by 4 bases and J by 1 base, 5 bases remained unmatched. Per germline, CDR1 SGHVS and CDR2 FQNEAQ. This CDR3 has 16 residues. The CDR3 loop is CASSYSSGGGTDTQYF. CDR3 nucleotides: TGTGCCAGCAGCTACTCTAGCGGGGGAGGCACAGATACGCAGTATTTT. The full variable domain, rest sourced from reference TRBV7-8 and TRBJ2-3, is GAGVSQSPRYKVAKRGQDVALRCDPISGHVSLFWYQQALGQGPEFLTYFQNEAQLDKSGLPSDRFFAERPEGSVSTLKIQRTQQEDSAVYLCASSYSSGGGTDTQYFGPGTRLTVL.